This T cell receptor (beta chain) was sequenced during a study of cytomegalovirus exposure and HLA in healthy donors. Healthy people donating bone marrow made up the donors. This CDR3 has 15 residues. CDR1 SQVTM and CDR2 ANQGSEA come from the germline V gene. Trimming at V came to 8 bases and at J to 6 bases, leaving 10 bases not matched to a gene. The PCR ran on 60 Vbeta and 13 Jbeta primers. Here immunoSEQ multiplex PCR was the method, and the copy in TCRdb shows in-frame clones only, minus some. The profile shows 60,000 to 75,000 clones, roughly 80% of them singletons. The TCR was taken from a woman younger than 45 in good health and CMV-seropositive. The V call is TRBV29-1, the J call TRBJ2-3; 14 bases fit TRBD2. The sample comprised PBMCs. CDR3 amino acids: CSTREGLAGVDTQYF. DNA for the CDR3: TGCAGCACACGAGAGGGACTAGCGGGAGTCGATACGCAGTATTTT.